The clone carrying this TCR beta chain was found many times. Its antigen is as yet unknown. Researchers took RNA transcripts and amplified the TCR beta CDR3 regions from them. HTBI primers were used for first-round RT-PCR of the TCR CDR3. TCRdb passed the multiplex PCR reads through MiXCR, listing each CDR3 protein once. The sample lists some 500,000 distinct CDR3 sequences, roughly a quarter seen once, with around 11% in the top ten. This specimen comes from a study of T cells in Graves' hyperthyroidism and ophthalmopathy. As for the study in general: Blood was drawn when the patient was first diagnosed and still untreated. Broader study findings: Ophthalmopathy cases were set apart from stable hyperthyroidism by a 13 V-J model.

Germline-derived CDR1 and CDR2 are MNHEY and SVGAGI. There are 14 residues in the CDR3. The V end was cut by 5 bases, the J end by 5 bases, with 15 bases between. The genes are TRBV6-5 and TRBJ1-2; D gene unclear. The source of this sequence is a woman aged 25 to 39 with Graves' ophthalmopathy. The sequenced material came from blood. CDR3 sequence (DNA): TGTGCCAGCAGTCTCAGACACGTAGGATATGGCTACACCTTC. Protein product: CASSLRHVGYGYTF.